A selection of T cell receptor beta chains follows, all from one sample in a study of T cells in Graves' hyperthyroidism and ophthalmopathy. TCRdb re-called the multiplex PCR reads through MiXCR, storing one row per CDR3 protein. The sample shows around 580,000 distinct CDR3 sequences, under 60% of them seen only once. Source material: peripheral blood or thyroid tissue (not recorded which). The receptors were gathered from a woman in her late teens or twenties with Graves' hyperthyroidism. The CDR3 runs from the conserved cysteine through the conserved F or W. The D gene is left open where the match is weak. Rows may omit the clone size; those that give it use once, few, many or a size class.

j_gene,d_gene,v_gene,abundance,CDR3nt,CDR3aa
TRBJ2-1,TRBD2,TRBV4-2,.,TGTGCCAGCACAGCGGGAGGGCCTATGTATGAGCAGTTCTTC,CASTAGGPMYEQFF
TRBJ2-3,TRBD1,TRBV29-1,few,TGCAGCGTACTAACACCACCCGGGACAGCAAGCACAGATACGCAGTATTTT,CSVLTPPGTASTDTQYF
TRBJ1-5,.,TRBV18,few,TGTGCCAGCTCATCCGGGACAAACTACAATCAGCCCCAGCATTTT,CASSSGTNYNQPQHF
TRBJ1-1,.,TRBV10-3,.,TGTGCCATCAGTCTAGGGAGGGGAGGCACTGGAGCTTTCTTT,CAISLGRGGTGAFF
TRBJ1-5,TRBD1,TRBV4-1,few,TGCGCCAGCAGCCAAGGACCCGGGACAGGGCTCAATCAGCCCCAGCATTTT,CASSQGPGTGLNQPQHF
TRBJ1-1,.,TRBV10-3,.,TGTGCCATCACTGGGACATCCAACACTGAAGCTTTCTTT,CAITGTSNTEAFF
TRBJ2-7,.,TRBV5-1,.,TGCGCCAGCAGAACCGGACCCATGACCTACGAGCAGTACTTC,CASRTGPMTYEQYF
TRBJ1-4,.,TRBV4-1,many,TGCGCCAGCGCCTTAACACAGACAACTAATGAAAAACTGTTTTTT,CASALTQTTNEKLFF
TRBJ2-7,.,TRBV7-9,.,TGTGCCAGCAGCAAGGGGACGGGCTACGAGCAGTACTTC,CASSKGTGYEQYF
TRBJ1-2,.,TRBV10-2,.,TGCGCCAGCAGTGAGTCGACATTCCGGAGACCCGCCTATGGCTACACCTTC,CASSESTFRRPAYGYTF
TRBJ2-5,.,TRBV7-9,.,TGTGCCAGCACCCAGGGAGGAGACCAAGAGACCCAGTACTTC,CASTQGGDQETQYF
TRBJ2-7,.,TRBV7-9,.,TGTGCCAGCAGCCAAGATCCATCTGGGGGTTCTCGCGAGCAGTACTTC,CASSQDPSGGSREQYF
TRBJ2-7,.,TRBV20-1,many,TGCAGTGCGGTTAGGCAGCAATACGAGCAGTACTTC,CSAVRQQYEQYF
TRBJ1-5,.,TRBV15,.,TGTGCCACCAGTAGCAGCTTGGGGAATGCCAATCAGCCCCAGCATTTT,CATSSSLGNANQPQHF
TRBJ2-7,.,TRBV29-1,.,TGCAGCTTAACGGTCAGGGGAGAGCAGTACTTC,CSLTVRGEQYF
TRBJ1-5,.,TRBV19,many,TGTGCCAGTAGTATAGCAGGGTTCAGTCAGCCCCAGCATTTT,CASSIAGFSQPQHF
TRBJ1-1,.,TRBV12-5,many,TGTGCTAGTGGTTTGGTGGCAGGGGACACTGAAGCTTTCTTT,CASGLVAGDTEAFF
TRBJ1-2,TRBD1,TRBV6-5,.,TGTGCCAGCAGTCAGGGACAGGGGGAGGTTAATGGCTACACCTTC,CASSQGQGEVNGYTF
TRBJ1-4,.,TRBV2,.,TGTGCCAGCTTGGACACCGGAAGGGAAAAACTGTTTTTT,CASLDTGREKLFF
TRBJ1-5,.,TRBV9,few,TGTGCCAGCAGCCGTAGGGGGGTTACCAATCAGCCCCAGCATTTT,CASSRRGVTNQPQHF
TRBJ2-6,TRBD1,TRBV7-9,once,TGTGCCAGCAGGGGGACAGCGATCTCTGGGGCCAACGTCCTGACTTTC,CASRGTAISGANVLTF
TRBJ1-3,.,TRBV19,many,TGTGCCAGTAATACCTTCTCTGGAAACACCATATATTTT,CASNTFSGNTIYF
TRBJ1-5,TRBD1,TRBV6-2/TRBV6-3,few,TGTGCCAGCTCACGACTTACGGGACAGGACAATCAGCCCCAGCATTTT,CASSRLTGQDNQPQHF
TRBJ2-3,.,TRBV2,few,TGTGCCAGCAGTGAGGGGGGACGAGCGGATACGCAGTATTTT,CASSEGGRADTQYF
TRBJ1-1,TRBD1,TRBV6-5,.,TGTGCCAGCTATGGACAGGGCACTGGGGAGACTGAAGCTTTCTTT,CASYGQGTGETEAFF
TRBJ2-4,TRBD2,TRBV7-2,.,TGTGCCAGCAGCACGTGGACTAGCGGGAGGAGGGACATTCAGTACTTC,CASSTWTSGRRDIQYF
TRBJ1-4,.,TRBV20-1,.,TGCAGTGCTCGGCGCGGTCAGGACTTTGGCGAAAAACTGTTTTTT,CSARRGQDFGEKLFF
TRBJ1-4,TRBD1,TRBV7-2,.,TGTGCCAGCTCCGGGACAGATGAAAAACTGTTTTTT,CASSGTDEKLFF
TRBJ2-5,.,TRBV7-9,.,TGTGCCAGCAGCGCGGGGGCAAAAGAGACCCAGTACTTC,CASSAGAKETQYF
TRBJ2-7,.,TRBV10-3,.,TGTGCCATCAGCCAGGGTCGGTACGAGCAGTACTTC,CAISQGRYEQYF
TRBJ1-1,.,TRBV29-1,.,TGCAGCGTTGAGGGGGGGACCATGAACACTGAAGCTTTCTTT,CSVEGGTMNTEAFF
TRBJ2-7,.,TRBV24-1,.,TGTGCCACCAGTGATTCGGACACAAGCCTGGCCTACGAGCAGTACTTC,CATSDSDTSLAYEQYF
TRBJ2-7,TRBD1,TRBV29-1,.,TGCAGCAGACGACACGGGACAGGGTCCTACGAGCAGTACTTC,CSRRHGTGSYEQYF
TRBJ2-5,.,TRBV7-8,many,TGTGCCAGCAGTTTAAGGGAAGAGACCCAGTACTTC,CASSLREETQYF
TRBJ2-2,TRBD2,TRBV9,.,TGTGCCAGCAGGAGTACCGGGACTAGTTCCGGGGAGCTGTTTTTT,CASRSTGTSSGELFF
TRBJ1-2,TRBD1,TRBV10-3,.,TGTGCCATCAACCCGGGACAGGGCTATGGCTACACCTTC,CAINPGQGYGYTF
TRBJ1-1,.,TRBV19,many,TGTGCCAGTAGTCGGGGCAGGGGTGGCACTGAAGCTTTCTTT,CASSRGRGGTEAFF
TRBJ2-1,TRBD2,TRBV20-1,few,TGCAGTGCTAGTTTGGCGGGAGATGAGCAGTTCTTC,CSASLAGDEQFF
TRBJ1-1,TRBD1,TRBV6-1,.,TGTGCCATCAGTGAAGGGCTAGCGGGAGCCACCGGGACAGTGAACACTGAAGCTTTCTTT,CAISEGLAGATGTVNTEAFF
TRBJ2-7,TRBD2,TRBV4-1,.,TGCGCCAGCAGCCCCTCGGGACTAGCGAACTCCTACGAGCAGTACTTC,CASSPSGLANSYEQYF
TRBJ2-5,.,TRBV7-2,many,TGTGCCAGCAGCTTAGATCCCTTCCGAGAAGGGTGGGAGACCCAGTACTTC,CASSLDPFREGWETQYF
TRBJ2-7,TRBD1,TRBV6-6,.,TGTGCCAGCAGTTACGGCAGGGGGCACAACGAGCAGTACTTC,CASSYGRGHNEQYF
TRBJ1-5,TRBD1,TRBV20-1,many,TGCAGTGCTGGGGGACAGTTGAATCAGCCCCAGCATTTT,CSAGGQLNQPQHF
TRBJ2-5,.,TRBV19,many,TGTGCCAGTAGTATAGACTTCGGCGGCCTAGGGTCCAGAGAGACCCAGTACTTC,CASSIDFGGLGSRETQYF
TRBJ1-2,.,TRBV11-2,many,TGTGCCAGCAGCTTAGCCACGGAGGGGTCTTATGGCTACACCTTC,CASSLATEGSYGYTF
TRBJ2-1,TRBD2,TRBV6-6,few,TGTGCCAGCAGATCGCTTAGCGGGAGAGGGCAGTTCTTC,CASRSLSGRGQFF
TRBJ2-1,.,TRBV5-1,.,TGCGCCAGCAGCTTGGTGTTCGAGCAGTTCTTC,CASSLVFEQFF